Shown below are 27 T cell receptor beta chains from a single sample sequenced in a study of T-cell reconstitution after alpha-beta-depleted transplantation in children. Library preparation (for TCRbeta) was performed with unique molecular identifiers. From the PCR reads, TCRdb called clonotypes with MiXCR, one entry per CDR3 protein. The sample includes 800,000 to 1,000,000 distinct CDR3 sequences, less than 30% of them seen just once. Source: PBMCs, mostly from graft donor cells, taken 360 days after TCRalphabeta/CD19-depleted stem cell transplant. The receptors come from a boy under two years old who had a stem cell transplant for SCID, so the T cells may come from the graft donor.

CDR3 nucleotide sequence: TGCAGTGCTAGAGATCGATGGAGCTCCTACAATGAGCAGTTCTTC. Protein sequence: CSARDRWSSYNEQFF. J is TRBJ2-1 and V is TRBV20-1; D is ambiguous. Germline values: CDR1 DFQATT, CDR2 SNEGSKA (reference sequence). The CDR3 has 15 residues. The V end lost 0 bases, the J end lost 0 bases, and 9 bases lay between the germline ends.

This clonotype was detected a few times. CDR3 sequence (DNA): TGCAGCGTTGAAGGACAGGCCCTCACCGGGGAGCTGTTTTTT. Its translation: CSVEGQALTGELFF. The gene calls are TRBV29-1 and TRBJ2-2; a possible D gene is TRBD1 (6 bases). The CDR3 has 14 amino acids. In germline, CDR1 is SQVTM, CDR2 ANQGSEA. V shed 1 base and J shed 4 bases, with 10 bases lying between them.

This clonotype was counted only a few times. V usage is TRBV3-1 and J usage is TRBJ1-5; possibly TRBD1 for D (5 bases). There are 15 residues in the CDR3. V shed 2 bases and J shed 2 bases, with 10 bases lying between them. Germline assignment: CDR1 LGHDT and CDR2 YNNKEL (reference sequence). Here the CDR3 DNA reads TGTGCCAGCAGCCAAAGGGGCAGCGGCAATCAGCCCCAGCATTTT. Protein sequence: CASSQRGSGNQPQHF.

The table lists this clonotype with a count of one. V is TRBV6-2 or TRBV6-3 and J is TRBJ1-3; possible D gene TRBD1, 5 bases. The CDR3 length is 20 residues. The germline gives CDR1 MNHEY, CDR2 SVGEGT. With 7 bases removed from V and 0 bases from J, the gap between germline ends came to 28 bases. DNA of the CDR3: TGTGCCAGCACCGACCGGGCCAGGGCCGAATGGATAAACTCTGGAAACACCATATATTTT. Translated: CASTDRARAEWINSGNTIYF.

The rearrangement links TRBV28 to TRBJ2-7; tentatively, D is TRBD1 or TRBD2 (5 bases each). This CDR3 is built from 15 residues. Trimming removed 3 bases at V and 6 bases at J, with 18 bases between. CDR1 MDHEN and CDR2 SYDVKM come from the germline V gene. CDR3 coding DNA: TGTGCCAGCAGTTTGTCGGGACGTACGGCGATCGAGCAGTACTTC. Its translation is CASSLSGRTAIEQYF.

This clonotype showed up just a few times. The V gene is TRBV20-1, the J gene TRBJ2-5; 9 nucleotides agree with TRBD2. Trimming removed 6 bases from V and 1 base from J; junction bases left unmatched: 12. Germline CDR1 reads DFQATT; CDR2 reads SNEGSKA (reference sequence). The CDR3 is 16 residues long. The CDR3 loop reads CSAFPGLAETQETQYF. The CDR3 DNA sequence: TGCAGTGCGTTCCCGGGACTAGCAGAAACCCAAGAGACCCAGTACTTC.

In its sample, this clonotype was seen a few times. V is TRBV24-1 and J is TRBJ2-5; D uncertain. Germline V lookup: CDR1 KGHDR, CDR2 SFDVKD. This CDR3 has 13 residues. V dropped 1 base and J dropped 8 bases, with 10 bases sitting between them. CDR3 protein: CATSDFPGGTQYF. The CDR3 bases are TGTGCCACCAGTGATTTTCCGGGCGGCACCCAGTACTTC.

The V and J genes are TRBV7-3 and TRBJ1-4, with no clear D. The V gene lost 1 base and the J gene lost 7 bases, with 16 bases spanning the gap. The germline V gene has CDR1 SGHTA and CDR2 FQGTGA. CDR3 length equals 16 residues. Written as DNA, the CDR3 is TGTGCCAGCAGCTTAATTAGGGTCCCGGCGGGTGAAAAACTGTTTTTT. Translation gives CASSLIRVPAGEKLFF.

In its sample, this clonotype was seen a few times. The rearrangement joins TRBV20-1 to TRBJ2-1; D uncertain. CDR1 is DFQATT, CDR2 SNEGSKA, per germline (reference sequence). The length of the CDR3 is 13 residues. Trimming left V 1 base short and J 9 bases short, with 13 bases between. As DNA, the CDR3 is TGCAGTGCTAGAGGTATCAGTAGGAGTGAGCAGTTCTTC. Its protein product is CSARGISRSEQFF.

This clonotype was recorded a few times. The CDR3 here is CSARGPGAYEQYF. For the CDR3, the DNA is TGCAGTGCCCGCGGGCCAGGGGCCTACGAGCAGTACTTC. The chain recombines TRBV20-1 with TRBJ2-7; TRBD1 might be the D (6 bases). Germline V lookup: CDR1 DFQATT, CDR2 SNEGSKA (reference sequence). Trimming shortened V by 6 bases and J by 2 bases, and 14 bases separated the two germline ends. The CDR3 has 13 amino acids.

The genes are TRBV6-2 or TRBV6-3 and TRBJ2-4; 14 bases match TRBD2. Trimming at V came to 5 bases and at J to 6 bases, leaving 6 bases not matched to a gene. Germline lookup yields CDR1 MNHEY and CDR2 SVGEGT. The CDR3 consists of 16 residues. CDR3 coding DNA: TGTGCCAGCAGTCGACTAGCGGGGGGGCCTATAAACATTCAGTACTTC. Translation: CASSRLAGGPINIQYF.

The chain recombines TRBV7-9 with TRBJ2-7; possibly TRBD1 for D (5 bases). This CDR3 spans 15 amino acids. CDR1 and CDR2 from the germline V gene are SEHNR and FQNEAQ (reference sequence). Trimming cost V 1 base and J 3 bases, with 13 bases left between them. CDR3 loop: CASSLGQGSRYEQYF. CDR3 DNA: TGTGCCAGCAGCTTAGGTCAGGGTTCTCGCTACGAGCAGTACTTC.

This clonotype was picked up a small number of times. V is TRBV12-3 or TRBV12-4 and J is TRBJ2-7; D is undetermined. There are 14 residues in the CDR3. Trimming left V 5 bases short and J 6 bases short, with 17 bases between. DNA for the CDR3: TGTGCCAGCAGTCTCGACCGACATACCGTCGAGCAGTACTTC. Its protein is CASSLDRHTVEQYF.

The J gene is TRBJ1-3, the V gene TRBV6-1; no clear D. There are 16 residues in the CDR3. Germline CDR1 reads MNHNS; CDR2 reads SASEGT. V lost 6 bases and J 0 bases, leaving 15 bases between the germline ends. As DNA, the CDR3 is TGTGCCAGCAGGAGTTTATACCGCCTCTCTGGAAACACCATATATTTT. Residues: CASRSLYRLSGNTIYF.

There are a few counts of this clonotype. V gene TRBV9 combines with J gene TRBJ2-3; TRBD2 matches at 10 bases. The CDR3 is made up of 17 amino acids. Germline CDR1 reads SGDLS; CDR2 reads YYNGEE. The J segment lost 3 bases and the V segment lost 3 bases, leaving 10 bases of the junction unmatched. Here the CDR3 reads CASSDQRGGRLTDTQYF. CDR3 coding DNA: TGTGCCAGCAGCGACCAGCGGGGGGGCCGTTTAACAGATACGCAGTATTTT.

This clonotype was observed a few times. The chain uses TRBV12-3 or TRBV12-4 and TRBJ2-5; D is ambiguous. CDR3 size: 13 residues. V was pared by 3 bases and J by 5 bases, with 10 bases between. The chain's CDR3 is CASSFGLIETQYF. CDR3 coding DNA: TGTGCCAGCAGTTTCGGTCTGATCGAGACCCAGTACTTC.

This clonotype was picked up a small number of times. J is TRBJ2-1 and V is TRBV20-1, with 10 nucleotides matching TRBD2. CDR1 DFQATT and CDR2 SNEGSKA come from the germline V gene (reference sequence). This CDR3 spans 14 amino acids. The chain's CDR3 is CRMAGSGGNNEQFF. As DNA, the CDR3 is TGCAGGATGGCGGGTAGCGGGGGGAACAATGAGCAGTTCTTC.

The V and J genes are TRBV20-1 and TRBJ1-1; D is ambiguous. The CDR3 spans 13 residues. In germline, CDR1 is DFQATT, CDR2 SNEGSKA (reference sequence). V gave up 0 bases and J gave up 2 bases, with 7 bases separating them. CDR3 sequence: CSARDPINTEAFF. CDR3 coding DNA: TGCAGTGCTAGAGATCCCATTAACACTGAAGCTTTCTTT.

This chain links TRBV5-5 with TRBJ2-3; 9 bases fit TRBD2. Trimming removed 4 bases from V and 4 bases from J; junction bases left unmatched: 4. The CDR3 has 14 residues. Germline V gene lookup returns CDR1 SGHKS and CDR2 YYEKEE (reference sequence). CDR3 sequence: CASSLAGSADTQYF. The CDR3 DNA follows: TGTGCCAGCAGCCTAGCGGGGAGCGCAGATACGCAGTATTTT.

The V and J genes are TRBV7-2 and TRBJ2-1, with TRBD2 matching 9 bases. CDR1 is SGHTA and CDR2 is FQGNSA in the germline V gene. Unmatched junction bases numbered 10, after V lost 6 bases and J lost 10 bases. The CDR3 length is 14 residues. CDR3: CASSEAGGPREQFF. Written as DNA, the CDR3 is TGTGCCAGCAGTGAGGCGGGGGGGCCGAGGGAGCAGTTCTTC.

The V call is TRBV5-1, the J call TRBJ2-5; 9 bases are a match to TRBD2. Germline V gives CDR1 SGHRS, CDR2 YFSETQ. The CDR3 totals 16 residues. Trimming cost V 5 bases and J 2 bases; bases outside gene matches: 10. Here the CDR3 reads CASSLTSGTLQETQYF. CDR3 DNA sequence: TGCGCCAGCAGTTTGACTAGCGGTACCCTTCAAGAGACCCAGTACTTC. Looking up the rest from reference TRBV5-1 and TRBJ2-5 gives the full variable domain: KAGVTQTPRYLIKTRGQQVTLSCSPISGHRSVSWYQQTPGQGLQFLFEYFSETQRNKGNFPGRFSGRQFSNSRSEMNVSTLELGDSALYLCASSLTSGTLQETQYFGPGTRLLVL.

This clonotype was detected a few times. The rearrangement joins TRBV5-5 to TRBJ2-7; no definite D call. Looked up from germline, CDR1 is SGHKS and CDR2 is YYEKEE (reference sequence). Trimming removed 2 bases at V and 2 bases at J, with 11 bases between. The CDR3 consists of 14 residues. CDR3 loop: CASSFHVLPYEQYF. In DNA, the CDR3 is TGTGCCAGCAGCTTTCACGTTCTCCCCTACGAGCAGTACTTC. Full variable domain (missing parts from reference TRBV5-5 and TRBJ2-7): DAGVTQSPTHLIKTRGQQVTLRCSPISGHKSVSWYQQVLGQGPQFIFQYYEKEERGRGNFPDRFSARQFPNYSSELNVNALLLGDSALYLCASSFHVLPYEQYFGPGTRLTVT.

The CDR3 DNA is TGCAGTGCTAAACGAGGACACGAGGATACAGATACGCAGTATTTT. Encoded protein: CSAKRGHEDTDTQYF. The chain combines TRBV20-1 with TRBJ2-3, with D tentatively TRBD1 (5 bases). V lost 4 bases and J 3 bases, leaving 17 bases between the germline ends. Germline V gives CDR1 DFQATT, CDR2 SNEGSKA (reference sequence). This CDR3 region has 15 residues.

This clonotype was counted a few times. V usage is TRBV20-1 and J usage is TRBJ2-3; the match to TRBD2 covers 15 bases. The CDR3 totals 14 residues. CDR1 DFQATT and CDR2 SNEGSKA come from the germline V gene (reference sequence). The ends lost 6 bases at V and 4 bases at J; junction bases unmatched: 2. The CDR3 loop reads CSARTSGRADTQYF. The CDR3 DNA follows: TGCAGTGCGAGGACTAGCGGGAGGGCAGATACGCAGTATTTT.

The chain carries TRBV20-1 and TRBJ2-2; 8 bases line up with TRBD1. The J segment lost 1 base and the V segment lost 3 bases, leaving 1 base of the junction unmatched. CDR3 length: 14 residues. The germline V gene has CDR1 DFQATT and CDR2 SNEGSKA (reference sequence). As DNA, the CDR3 is TGCAGTGCTAGGGGACAGGAGAACACCGGGGAGCTGTTTTTT. Its protein is CSARGQENTGELFF.

This clonotype has just a few counts. The V gene is TRBV9, the J gene TRBJ2-1; weak D call: TRBD2 (7 bases). Germline V CDR1 and CDR2: SGDLS, YYNGEE. The CDR3 totals 16 residues. With 4 bases removed from V and 7 bases from J, the gap between germline ends came to 21 bases. The CDR3 loop is CASSPRGRGSGNEQFF. The CDR3 bases are TGTGCCAGCAGCCCGCGGGGGCGGGGGTCCGGTAATGAGCAGTTCTTC.

This clonotype was recorded a few times. The gene calls are TRBV5-1 and TRBJ1-1; 7 nucleotides agree with TRBD1. The CDR3 spans 16 residues. Losses at the gene ends were 1 base for V and 3 bases for J; bases not matched to a gene: 9. Germline values: CDR1 SGHRS, CDR2 YFSETQ. DNA for the CDR3: TGCGCCAGCAGCTTGTGGACGGGGACAGACTACACTGAAGCTTTCTTT. Encoded protein: CASSLWTGTDYTEAFF.